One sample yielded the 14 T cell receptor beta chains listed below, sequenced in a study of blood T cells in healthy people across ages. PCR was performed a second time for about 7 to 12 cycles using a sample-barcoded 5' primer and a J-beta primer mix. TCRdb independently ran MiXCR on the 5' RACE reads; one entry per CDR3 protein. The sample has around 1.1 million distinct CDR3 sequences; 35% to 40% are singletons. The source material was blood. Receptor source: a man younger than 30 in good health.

The CDR3 here is CASSPRGLAGNIQYF. CDR3 bases: TGTGCCAGCAGTCCCAGGGGACTAGCGGGAAACATTCAGTACTTC. This chain uses TRBV25-1 with TRBJ2-4, with 12 bases that match TRBD2. Looked up from germline, CDR1 is MGHDK and CDR2 is SYGVNS. V gave up 5 bases and J gave up 6 bases; unmatched junction bases: 5. CDR3 length: 15 residues.

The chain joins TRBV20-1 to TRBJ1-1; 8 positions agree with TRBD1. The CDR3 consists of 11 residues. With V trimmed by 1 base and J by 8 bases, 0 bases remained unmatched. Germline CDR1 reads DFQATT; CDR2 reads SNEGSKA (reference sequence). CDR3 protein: CSARGDREAFF. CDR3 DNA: TGCAGTGCTAGAGGGGACAGGGAAGCTTTCTTT.

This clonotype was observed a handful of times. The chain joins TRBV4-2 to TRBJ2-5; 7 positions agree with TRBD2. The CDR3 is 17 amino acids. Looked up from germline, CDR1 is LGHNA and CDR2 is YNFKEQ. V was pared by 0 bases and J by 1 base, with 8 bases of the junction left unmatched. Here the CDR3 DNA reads TGTGCCAGCAGCCAAGATGACGAGGGAGGGGTCCAAGAGACCCAGTACTTC. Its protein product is CASSQDDEGGVQETQYF.

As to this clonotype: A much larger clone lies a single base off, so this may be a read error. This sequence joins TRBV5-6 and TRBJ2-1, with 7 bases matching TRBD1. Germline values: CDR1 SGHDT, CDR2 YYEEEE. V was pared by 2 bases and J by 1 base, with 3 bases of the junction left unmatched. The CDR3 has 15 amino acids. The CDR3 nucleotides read TGTGCCAGCAGCTTCAGGGACAGATCCTACAATGAGCAGTTCTTC. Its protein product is CASSFRDRSYNEQFF.

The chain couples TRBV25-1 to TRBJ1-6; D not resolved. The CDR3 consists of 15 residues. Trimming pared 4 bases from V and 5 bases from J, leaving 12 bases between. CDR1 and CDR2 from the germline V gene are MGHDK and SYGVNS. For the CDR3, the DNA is TGTGCCAGCAGTGCCCGACACTACGATAATTCACCCCTCCACTTT. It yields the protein CASSARHYDNSPLHF.

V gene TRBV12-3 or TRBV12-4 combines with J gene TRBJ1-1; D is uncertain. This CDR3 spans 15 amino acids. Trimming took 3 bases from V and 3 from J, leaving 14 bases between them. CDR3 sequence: CASSFWRAGDTEAFF. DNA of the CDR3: TGTGCCAGCAGTTTCTGGCGGGCGGGTGACACTGAAGCTTTCTTT.

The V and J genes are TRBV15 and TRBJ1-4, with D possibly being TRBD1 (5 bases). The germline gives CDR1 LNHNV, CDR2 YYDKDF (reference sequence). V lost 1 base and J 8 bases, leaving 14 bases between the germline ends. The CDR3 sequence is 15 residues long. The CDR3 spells CATSRAWQGREKLFF. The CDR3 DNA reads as TGTGCCACCAGCAGAGCATGGCAGGGTAGAGAAAAACTGTTTTTT.

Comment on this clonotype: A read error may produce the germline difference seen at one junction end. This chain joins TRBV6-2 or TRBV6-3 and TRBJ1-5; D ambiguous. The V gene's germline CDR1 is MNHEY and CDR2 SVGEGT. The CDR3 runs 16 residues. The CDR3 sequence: CASSYNMAGLTVAQHF. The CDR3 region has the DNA TGTGCTAGCAGTTACAATATGGCAGGTCTAACGGTTGCCCAGCATTTT.

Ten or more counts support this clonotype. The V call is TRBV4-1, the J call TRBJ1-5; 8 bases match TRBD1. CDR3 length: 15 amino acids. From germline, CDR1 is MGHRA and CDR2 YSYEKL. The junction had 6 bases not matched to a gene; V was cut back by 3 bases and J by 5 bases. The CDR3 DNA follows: TGCGCCAGCAGCCATGTCCCACAGGGGGATCAGCCCCAGCATTTT. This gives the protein CASSHVPQGDQPQHF.

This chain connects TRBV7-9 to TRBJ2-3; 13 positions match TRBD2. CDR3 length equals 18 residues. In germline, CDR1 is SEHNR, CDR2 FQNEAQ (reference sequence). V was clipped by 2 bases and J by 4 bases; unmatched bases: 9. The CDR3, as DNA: TGTGCCAGCAGCTTAACTAGCGGGGGGGCAGTGGTGCCAGATACGCAGTATTTT. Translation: CASSLTSGGAVVPDTQYF.

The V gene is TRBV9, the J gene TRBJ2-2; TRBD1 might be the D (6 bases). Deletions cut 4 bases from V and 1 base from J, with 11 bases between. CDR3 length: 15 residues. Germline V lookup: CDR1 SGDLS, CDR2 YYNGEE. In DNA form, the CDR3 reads TGTGCCAGCAGCCCTTACAGGGAGAACACCGGGGAGCTGTTTTTT. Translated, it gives CASSPYRENTGELFF.

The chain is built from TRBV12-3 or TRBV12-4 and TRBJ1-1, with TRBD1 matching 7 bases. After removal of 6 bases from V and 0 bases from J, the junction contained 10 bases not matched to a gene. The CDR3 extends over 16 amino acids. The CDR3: CASSRSGQTLNTEAFF. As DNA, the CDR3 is TGTGCCAGCAGCCGATCGGGACAGACCCTGAACACTGAAGCTTTCTTT.

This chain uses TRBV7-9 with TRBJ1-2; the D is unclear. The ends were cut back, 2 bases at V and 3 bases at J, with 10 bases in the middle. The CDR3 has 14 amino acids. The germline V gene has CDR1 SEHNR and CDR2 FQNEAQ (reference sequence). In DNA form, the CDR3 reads TGTGCCAGCAGCTTAATCCGGGATGACTATGGCTACACCTTC. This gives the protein CASSLIRDDYGYTF.

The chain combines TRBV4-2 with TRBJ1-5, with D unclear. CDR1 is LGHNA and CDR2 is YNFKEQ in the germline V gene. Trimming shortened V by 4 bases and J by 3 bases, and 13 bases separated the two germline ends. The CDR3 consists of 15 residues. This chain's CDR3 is CASSRDGGNNQPQHF. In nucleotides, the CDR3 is TGTGCCAGCAGCCGAGATGGCGGGAACAATCAGCCCCAGCATTTT.